Shown below are 10 T cell receptor beta chains from a single sample sequenced in a study of cytomegalovirus exposure and HLA in healthy donors. 60 Vbeta and 13 Jbeta primers were used in PCR. The protocol was immunoSEQ multiplex PCR, while the TCRdb copy is restricted to in-frame clones and leaves out a portion. The sample gives over 150,000 clones, over 70% of which show up once; approximately 2% is in the top ten. Sequenced material: PBMCs. These receptors all come from a woman aged 30 to 39 in good health and CMV-seronegative.

V is TRBV7-2 and J is TRBJ2-7; the match to TRBD1 covers 9 bases. V lost 1 base, J lost 4 bases, and 8 bases stayed unmatched. The CDR3 consists of 16 residues. The V gene's germline CDR1 is SGHTA and CDR2 FQGNSA. CDR3: CASSLVYDRGIYEQYF. For the CDR3, the DNA is TGTGCCAGCAGCTTAGTTTACGACAGGGGGATATACGAGCAGTACTTC.

With regard to this clone: The junction and the germline gene differ at one end; a read error may be behind it. The V call is TRBV7-9, the J call TRBJ1-5; 9 nucleotides align to TRBD1. The CDR3 is made up of 14 amino acids. Germline values: CDR1 SEHNR, CDR2 FQNEAQ (reference sequence). DNA for the CDR3: TGTTCCAGCAGCCCGGGACAGGGATTTCGGCCCCAGCATTTT. Its protein is CSSSPGQGFRPQHF.

The J gene is TRBJ1-6, the V gene TRBV6-5, with TRBD1 as a possible D gene (6 bases). Germline V gene data show CDR1 as MNHEY and CDR2 as SVGAGI. The germline V and J ends were trimmed by 6 bases and 9 bases, with 15 bases remaining between them. This CDR3 is 14 amino acids long. The DNA of the CDR3 is TGTGCCAGCAGCGTAAAGACAGGCCCTTCACCCCTCCACTTT. Translation gives CASSVKTGPSPLHF.

The V call is TRBV7-9, the J call TRBJ1-4; TRBD1 agrees at 8 bases. CDR3 length: 14 residues. Per the germline V gene, CDR1 is SEHNR and CDR2 is FQNEAQ (reference sequence). The ends lost 5 bases at V and 8 bases at J; junction bases unmatched: 7. This CDR3 is CASSPGQGGEKLFF. The DNA for the CDR3 is TGTGCCAGCAGCCCAGGACAGGGCGGCGAAAAACTGTTTTTT.

This chain uses TRBV27 with TRBJ2-1, with D unclear. The CDR3 has 15 residues. Germline CDR1 reads MNHEY; CDR2 reads SMNVEV (reference sequence). Trimming left V 1 base short and J 6 bases short, with 13 bases between. Here the CDR3 DNA reads TGTGCCAGCAGTTTATATTCCCAAATCGGCAATGAGCAGTTCTTC. Translation: CASSLYSQIGNEQFF.

A remark on this clone: Other DNA sequences in this specimen translate into the identical CDR3. This chain links TRBV28 with TRBJ1-1; D gene unclear. Germline V lookup: CDR1 MDHEN, CDR2 SYDVKM. The CDR3 sequence is 12 residues long. Trimming left V 3 bases short and J 2 bases short, with 4 bases between. This CDR3 is CASSFRNTEAFF. The CDR3 DNA reads as TGTGCCAGCAGTTTCAGAAACACTGAAGCTTTCTTT.

CDR3 sequence (DNA): TGTGCCTTTGGGGGCGCGGATCAGCCCCAGCATTTT. Amino acids: CAFGGADQPQHF. The chain employs TRBV28 and TRBJ1-5; a possible D gene is TRBD1 (6 bases). Deletions cut 11 bases from V and 5 bases from J, with 13 bases between. CDR1 is MDHEN, CDR2 SYDVKM, per germline. The length of the CDR3 is 12 residues.

The CDR3 loop reads CASSLPGAGNTIYF. Here the CDR3 DNA reads TGTGCCAGCAGCTTGCCCGGAGCTGGAAACACCATATATTTT. The rearrangement joins TRBV5-6 to TRBJ1-3; D remains ambiguous. This CDR3 has 14 amino acids. With 1 base removed from V and 2 bases from J, the gap between germline ends came to 7 bases. Per the germline V gene, CDR1 is SGHDT and CDR2 is YYEEEE.

The V and J genes are TRBV7-2 and TRBJ2-5; 11 bases match TRBD2. This CDR3 has 15 amino acids. Trimming cost V 3 bases and J 5 bases; bases outside gene matches: 5. From germline, CDR1 is SGHTA and CDR2 FQGNSA. The CDR3 protein is CASSFLAGGRETQYF. The CDR3 DNA follows: TGTGCCAGCAGCTTTTTAGCGGGAGGGCGGGAGACCCAGTACTTC.

The chain carries TRBV5-4 and TRBJ1-2, with 7 bases lining up with TRBD1. The germline gives CDR1 SGHNT, CDR2 YYREEE (reference sequence). J was trimmed by 6 bases and V by 4 bases; bases with no gene match: 6. The CDR3 runs 13 residues. This CDR3 is CASSRQGVDGYTF. In DNA, the CDR3 is TGTGCCAGCAGCAGACAGGGAGTGGATGGCTACACCTTC.